These 5 T cell receptor beta chains were all obtained from the same sample, sequenced in a study of metastatic and nonmetastatic thyroid tumors. TCRdb reanalyzed the PCR reads with MiXCR. The table records about 40,000 clones, less than 20% of them present only once. All patients were treatment-naive before thyroid surgery. The specimen was blood. The receptor set was obtained from a female donor with papillary thyroid cancer or a benign thyroid nodule (not recorded which). Some clones in this sample may be carry-over from other donors' samples.

This clone came up many times. The chain is built from TRBV6-1 and TRBJ1-1; TRBD1 matches 7 bases. Germline values: CDR1 MNHNS, CDR2 SASEGT. CDR3 length: 13 residues. V shed 6 bases, J shed 4 bases, and the junction held 5 bases outside the gene matches. The CDR3 reads CASRPRGATEAFF. The CDR3 region has the DNA TGTGCCAGCAGGCCCAGGGGGGCCACTGAAGCTTTCTTT.

In this sample, this clone turned up many times. The V call is TRBV7-2, the J call TRBJ1-5; unclear D gene. V was cut by 5 bases and J by 6 bases, with 11 bases left in between. Germline loops: CDR1 SGHTA, CDR2 FQGNSA. This CDR3 comprises 13 residues. CDR3 nucleotide sequence: TGTGCCAGCAGCGCCAGGACGGGTCAGCCCCAGCATTTT. Its protein is CASSARTGQPQHF.

This clone was observed at least ten times. The genes are TRBV25-1 and TRBJ2-5, with TRBD1 matching 8 bases. This CDR3 has 15 residues. With 5 bases clipped from V and 4 bases from J, the junction kept 9 bases outside the gene matches. Germline V CDR1 and CDR2: MGHDK, SYGVNS. The CDR3 nucleotides read TGTGCCAGCAGTCTTCGACAGGGGCTGGGAGAGACCCAGTACTTC. Encoded protein: CASSLRQGLGETQYF.

This clone was seen ten or more times. The J gene is TRBJ1-1, the V gene TRBV15, with TRBD1 as a possible D gene (5 bases). Germline V gives CDR1 LNHNV, CDR2 YYDKDF (reference sequence). Trimming stripped 5 bases from V and 8 bases from J, with 12 bases between. This CDR3 spans 12 amino acids. DNA for the CDR3: TGTGCCACCAGCCTGGGACGTAAAGAAGCTTTCTTT. Amino acid sequence: CATSLGRKEAFF.

In this sample, this clone turned up many times. The chain has TRBV29-1 and TRBJ2-3; 10 nucleotides agree with TRBD2. Germline-derived CDR1 and CDR2 are SQVTM and ANQGSEA. The CDR3 loop spans 16 amino acids. V shed 5 bases, J shed 0 bases, and the junction held 8 bases outside the gene matches. CDR3: CSVPGGLARSTDTQYF. Written as DNA, the CDR3 is TGCAGCGTTCCAGGGGGACTAGCGCGCAGCACAGATACGCAGTATTTT.